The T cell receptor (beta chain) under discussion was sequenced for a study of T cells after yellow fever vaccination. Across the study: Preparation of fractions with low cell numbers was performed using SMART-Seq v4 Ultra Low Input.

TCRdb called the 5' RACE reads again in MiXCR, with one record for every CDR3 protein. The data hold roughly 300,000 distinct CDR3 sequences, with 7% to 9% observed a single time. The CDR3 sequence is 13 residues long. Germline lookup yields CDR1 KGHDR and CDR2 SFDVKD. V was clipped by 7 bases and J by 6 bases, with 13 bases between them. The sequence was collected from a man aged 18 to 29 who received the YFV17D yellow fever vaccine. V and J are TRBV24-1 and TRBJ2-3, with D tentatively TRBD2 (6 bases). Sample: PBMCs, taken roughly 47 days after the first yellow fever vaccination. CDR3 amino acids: CATSGAGRDTQYF. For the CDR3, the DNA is TGTGCCACCAGCGGGGCGGGGAGGGATACGCAGTATTTT.